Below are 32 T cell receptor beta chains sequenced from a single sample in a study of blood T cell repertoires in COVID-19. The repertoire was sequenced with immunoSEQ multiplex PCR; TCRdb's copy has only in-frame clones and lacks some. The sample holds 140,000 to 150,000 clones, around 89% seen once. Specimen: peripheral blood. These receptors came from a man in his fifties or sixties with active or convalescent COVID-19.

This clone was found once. The CDR3 DNA reads as TGTGCCAGCAGCCCGGGGGGGGCCACCCCAAACTACGAGCAGTACTTC. It yields the protein CASSPGGATPNYEQYF. The chain recombines TRBV28 with TRBJ2-7; 8 bases are a match to TRBD2. V lost 6 bases to trimming and J lost 3 bases; unmatched junction nucleotides: 13. The CDR3 is made up of 16 amino acids. Germline CDR1 reads MDHEN; CDR2 reads SYDVKM. The whole variable domain, remainder taken from reference TRBV28 and TRBJ2-7, is DVKVTQSSRYLVKRTGEKVFLECVQDMDHENMFWYRQDPGLGLRLIYFSYDVKMKEKGDIPEGYSVSREKKERFSLILESASTNQTSMYLCASSPGGATPNYEQYFGPGTRLTVT.

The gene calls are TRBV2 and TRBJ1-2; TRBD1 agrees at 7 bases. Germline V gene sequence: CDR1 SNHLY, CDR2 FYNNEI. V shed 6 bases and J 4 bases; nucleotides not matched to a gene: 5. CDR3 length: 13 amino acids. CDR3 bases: TGTGCCAGCAGCGCCGGGACAGTCTATGGCTACACCTTC. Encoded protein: CASSAGTVYGYTF.

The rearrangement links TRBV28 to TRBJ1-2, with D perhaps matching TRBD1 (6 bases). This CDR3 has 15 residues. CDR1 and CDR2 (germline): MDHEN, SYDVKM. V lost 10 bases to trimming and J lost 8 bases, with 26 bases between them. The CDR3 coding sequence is TGTGCCACTCCCGCAGAGGTAGGGGGATCGTACGGCTACACCTTC. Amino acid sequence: CATPAEVGGSYGYTF.

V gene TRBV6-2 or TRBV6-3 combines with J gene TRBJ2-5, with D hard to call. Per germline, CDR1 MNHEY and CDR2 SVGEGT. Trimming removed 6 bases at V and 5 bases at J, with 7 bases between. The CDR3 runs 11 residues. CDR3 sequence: CASSPRETQYF. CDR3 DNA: TGTGCCAGCAGCCCCAGGGAGACCCAGTACTTC.

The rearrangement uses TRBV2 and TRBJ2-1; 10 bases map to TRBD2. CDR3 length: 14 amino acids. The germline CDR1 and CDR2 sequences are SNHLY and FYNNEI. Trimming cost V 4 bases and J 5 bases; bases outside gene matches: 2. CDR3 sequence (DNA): TGTGCCAGCAGTGCTAGCGGGAGCGACAATGAGCAGTTCTTC. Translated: CASSASGSDNEQFF.

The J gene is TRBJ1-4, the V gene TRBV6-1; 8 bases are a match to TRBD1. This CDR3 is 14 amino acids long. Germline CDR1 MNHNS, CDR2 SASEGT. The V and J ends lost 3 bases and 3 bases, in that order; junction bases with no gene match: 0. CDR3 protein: CASSETGANEKLFF. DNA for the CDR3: TGTGCCAGCAGTGAGACAGGGGCTAATGAAAAACTGTTTTTT.

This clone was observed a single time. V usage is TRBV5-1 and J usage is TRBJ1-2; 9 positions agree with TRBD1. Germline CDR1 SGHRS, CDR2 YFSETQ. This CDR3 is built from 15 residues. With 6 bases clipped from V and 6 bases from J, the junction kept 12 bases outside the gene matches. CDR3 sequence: CASTFGGTGYDGYTF. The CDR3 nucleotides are TGCGCCAGCACCTTTGGAGGGACAGGGTACGATGGCTACACCTTC.

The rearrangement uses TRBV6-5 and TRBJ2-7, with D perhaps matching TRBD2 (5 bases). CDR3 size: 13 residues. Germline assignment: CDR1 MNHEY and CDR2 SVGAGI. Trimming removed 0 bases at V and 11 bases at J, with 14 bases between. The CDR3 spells CASSYSSGDREYF. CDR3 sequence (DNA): TGTGCCAGCAGTTACTCGAGCGGCGATAGGGAGTACTTC.

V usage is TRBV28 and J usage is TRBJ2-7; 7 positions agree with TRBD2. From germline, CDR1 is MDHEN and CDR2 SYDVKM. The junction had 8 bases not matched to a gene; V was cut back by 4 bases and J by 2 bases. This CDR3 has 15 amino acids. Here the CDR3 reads CASSSPSGSPYEQYF. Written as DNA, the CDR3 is TGTGCCAGCAGTTCCCCTAGCGGTTCACCCTACGAGCAGTACTTC.

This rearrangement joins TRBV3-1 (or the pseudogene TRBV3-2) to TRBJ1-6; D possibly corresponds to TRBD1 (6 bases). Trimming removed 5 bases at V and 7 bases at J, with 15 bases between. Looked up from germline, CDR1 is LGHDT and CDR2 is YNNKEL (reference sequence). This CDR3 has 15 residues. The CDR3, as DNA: TGTGCCAGCAGCTGGCTCGGGGGGCGAAATTCACCCCTCCACTTT. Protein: CASSWLGGRNSPLHF.

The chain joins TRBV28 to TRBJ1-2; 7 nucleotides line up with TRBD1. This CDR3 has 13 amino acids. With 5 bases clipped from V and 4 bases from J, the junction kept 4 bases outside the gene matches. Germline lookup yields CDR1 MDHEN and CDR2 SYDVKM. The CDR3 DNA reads TGTGCCAGCAGTGGAGGGGGCGTCTATGGCTACACCTTC. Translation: CASSGGGVYGYTF.

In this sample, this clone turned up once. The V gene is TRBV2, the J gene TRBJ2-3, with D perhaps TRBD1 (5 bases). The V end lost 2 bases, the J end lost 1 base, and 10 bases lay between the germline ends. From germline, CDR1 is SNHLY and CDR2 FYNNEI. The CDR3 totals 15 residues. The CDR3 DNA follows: TGTGCCAGCAGTGAAATGACAGCCCGCACAGATACGCAGTATTTT. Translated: CASSEMTARTDTQYF.

CDR3 nucleotides: TGTGCCACCTGGGGTGTGGACAGGGCGTACGAGCAGTACTTC. Translation: CATWGVDRAYEQYF. This chain links TRBV10-3 with TRBJ2-7, with TRBD1 matching over 8 bases. J was trimmed by 4 bases and V by 10 bases; bases with no gene match: 12. The V gene's germline CDR1 is ENHRY and CDR2 SYGVKD. This CDR3 spans 14 amino acids.

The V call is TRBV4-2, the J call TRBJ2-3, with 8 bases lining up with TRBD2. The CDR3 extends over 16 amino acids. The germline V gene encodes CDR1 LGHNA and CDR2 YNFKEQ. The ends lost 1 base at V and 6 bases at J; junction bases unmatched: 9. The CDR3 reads CASSQAPGGWGDTQYF. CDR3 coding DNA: TGTGCCAGCAGCCAAGCGCCGGGAGGGTGGGGGGATACGCAGTATTTT.

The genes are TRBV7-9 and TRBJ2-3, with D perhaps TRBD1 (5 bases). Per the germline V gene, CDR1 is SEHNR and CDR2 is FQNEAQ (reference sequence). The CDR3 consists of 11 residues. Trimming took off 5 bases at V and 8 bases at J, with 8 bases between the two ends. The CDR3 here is CASSGAGTQYF. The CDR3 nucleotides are TGTGCCAGCAGCGGGGCAGGTACGCAGTATTTT.

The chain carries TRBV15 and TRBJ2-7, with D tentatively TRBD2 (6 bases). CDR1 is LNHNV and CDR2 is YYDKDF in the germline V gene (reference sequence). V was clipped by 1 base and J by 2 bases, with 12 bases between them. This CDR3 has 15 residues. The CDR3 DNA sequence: TGTGCCACCAGCAGAGGCGGGAACCTCCCCTACGAGCAGTACTTC. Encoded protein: CATSRGGNLPYEQYF.

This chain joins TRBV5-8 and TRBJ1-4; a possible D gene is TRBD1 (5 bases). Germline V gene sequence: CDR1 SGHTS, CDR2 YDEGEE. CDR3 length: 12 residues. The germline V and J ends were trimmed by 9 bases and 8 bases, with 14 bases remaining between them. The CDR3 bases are TGTGCCATCCTTCTCCAGGGAGAAAAACTGTTTTTT. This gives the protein CAILLQGEKLFF. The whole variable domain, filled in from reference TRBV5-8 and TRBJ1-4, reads EAGVTQSPTHLIKTRGQQATLRCSPISGHTSVYWYQQALGLGLQFLLWYDEGEERNRGNFPPRFSGRQFPNYSSELNVNALELEDSALYLCAILLQGEKLFFGSGTQLSVL.

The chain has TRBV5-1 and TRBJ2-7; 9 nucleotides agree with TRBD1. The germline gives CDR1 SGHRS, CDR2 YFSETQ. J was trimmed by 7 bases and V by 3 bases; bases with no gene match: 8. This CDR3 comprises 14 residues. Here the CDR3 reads CASSSAGTGSEQYF. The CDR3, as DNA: TGCGCCAGCAGCTCCGCCGGGACAGGGAGTGAGCAGTACTTC.

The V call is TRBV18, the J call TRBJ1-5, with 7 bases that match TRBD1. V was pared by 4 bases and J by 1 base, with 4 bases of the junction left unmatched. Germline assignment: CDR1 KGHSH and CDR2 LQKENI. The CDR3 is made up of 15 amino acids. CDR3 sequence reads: CASSLAGGSNQPQHF. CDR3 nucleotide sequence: TGTGCCAGCTCACTTGCAGGGGGGAGCAATCAGCCCCAGCATTTT.

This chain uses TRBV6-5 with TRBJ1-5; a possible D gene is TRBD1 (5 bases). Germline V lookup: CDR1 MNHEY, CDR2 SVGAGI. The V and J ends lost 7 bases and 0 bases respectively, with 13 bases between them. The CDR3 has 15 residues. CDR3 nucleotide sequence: TGTGCCAGCACCCCACAGGTAAATAGCAATCAGCCCCAGCATTTT. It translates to CASTPQVNSNQPQHF.

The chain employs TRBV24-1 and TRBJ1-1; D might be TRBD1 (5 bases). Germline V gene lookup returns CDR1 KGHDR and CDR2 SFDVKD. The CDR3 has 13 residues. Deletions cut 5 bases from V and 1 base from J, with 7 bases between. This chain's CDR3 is CATSVGGNTEAFF. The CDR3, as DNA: TGTGCCACCAGTGTGGGGGGGAACACTGAAGCTTTCTTT.

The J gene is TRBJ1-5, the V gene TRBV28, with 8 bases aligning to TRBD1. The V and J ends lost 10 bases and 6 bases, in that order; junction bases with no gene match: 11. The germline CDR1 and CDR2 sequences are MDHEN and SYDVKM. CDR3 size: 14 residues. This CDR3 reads CATSTGARSQPQHF. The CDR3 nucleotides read TGTGCCACATCGACAGGGGCGAGGAGTCAGCCCCAGCATTTT.

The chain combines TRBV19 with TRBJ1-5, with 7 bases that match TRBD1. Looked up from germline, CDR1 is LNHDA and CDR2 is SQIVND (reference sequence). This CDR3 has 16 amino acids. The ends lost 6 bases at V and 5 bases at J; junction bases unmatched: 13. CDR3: CASRGGQRGEYQPQHF. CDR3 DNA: TGTGCCAGTAGGGGGGGACAGCGAGGGGAGTATCAGCCCCAGCATTTT.

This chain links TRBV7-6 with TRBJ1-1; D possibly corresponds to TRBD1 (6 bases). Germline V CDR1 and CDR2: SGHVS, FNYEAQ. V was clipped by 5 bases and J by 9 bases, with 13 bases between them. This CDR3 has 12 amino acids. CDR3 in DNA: TGTGCCAGCAGCCTAGAGGGGGGGCAAGCTTTCTTT. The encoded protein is CASSLEGGQAFF.

CDR3 amino acids: CASSVQAAGETQYF. The CDR3, as DNA: TGTGCCAGCAGCGTTCAGGCCGCGGGAGAGACCCAGTACTTC. This rearrangement joins TRBV9 to TRBJ2-5, with a possible D match to TRBD2 (5 bases). Trimming left V 2 bases short and J 4 bases short, with 12 bases between. This CDR3 is 14 amino acids long. In germline, CDR1 is SGDLS, CDR2 YYNGEE.

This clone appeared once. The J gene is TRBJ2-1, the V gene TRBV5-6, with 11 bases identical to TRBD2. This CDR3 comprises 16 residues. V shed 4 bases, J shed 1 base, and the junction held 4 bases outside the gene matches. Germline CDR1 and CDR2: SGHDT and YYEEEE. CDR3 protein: CASSGLAGRSYNEQFF. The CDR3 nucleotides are TGTGCCAGCAGCGGACTAGCGGGCAGGTCCTACAATGAGCAGTTCTTC. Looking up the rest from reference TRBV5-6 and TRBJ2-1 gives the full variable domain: DAGVTQSPTHLIKTRGQQVTLRCSPKSGHDTVSWYQQALGQGPQFIFQYYEEEERQRGNFPDRFSGHQFPNYSSELNVNALLLGDSALYLCASSGLAGRSYNEQFFGPGTRLTVL.

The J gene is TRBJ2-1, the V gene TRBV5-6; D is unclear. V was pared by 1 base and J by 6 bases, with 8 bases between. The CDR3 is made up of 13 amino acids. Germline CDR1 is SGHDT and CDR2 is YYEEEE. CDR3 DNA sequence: TGTGCCAGCAGCTTGAACGGTTTCAATGAGCAGTTCTTC. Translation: CASSLNGFNEQFF.

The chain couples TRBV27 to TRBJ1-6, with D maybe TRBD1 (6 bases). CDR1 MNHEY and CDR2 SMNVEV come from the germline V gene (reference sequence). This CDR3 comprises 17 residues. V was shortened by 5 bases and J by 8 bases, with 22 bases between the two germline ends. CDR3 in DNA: TGTGCCAGCAGTACACTCAGAGGGGGGGCCCGGGATTCACCCCTCCACTTT. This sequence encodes CASSTLRGGARDSPLHF.

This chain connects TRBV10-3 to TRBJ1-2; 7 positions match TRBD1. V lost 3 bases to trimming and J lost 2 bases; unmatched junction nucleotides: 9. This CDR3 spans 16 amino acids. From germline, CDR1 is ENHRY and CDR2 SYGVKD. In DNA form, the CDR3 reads TGTGCCATCAGTGACCAATTTTGGGGACAGAACTATGGCTACACCTTC. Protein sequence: CAISDQFWGQNYGYTF.

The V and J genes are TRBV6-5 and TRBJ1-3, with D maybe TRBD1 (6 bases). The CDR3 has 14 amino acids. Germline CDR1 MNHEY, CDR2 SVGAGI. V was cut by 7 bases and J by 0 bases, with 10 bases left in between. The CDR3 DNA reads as TGTGCCAGCACCGGACAGTTCTCTGGAAACACCATATATTTT. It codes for CASTGQFSGNTIYF.

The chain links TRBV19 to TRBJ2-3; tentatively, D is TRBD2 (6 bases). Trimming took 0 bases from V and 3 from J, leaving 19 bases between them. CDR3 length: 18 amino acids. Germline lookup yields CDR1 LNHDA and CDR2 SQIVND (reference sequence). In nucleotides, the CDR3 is TGTGCCAGTAGTATAGATCTGTTAAGACGCGGGGCGACAGATACGCAGTATTTT. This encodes CASSIDLLRRGATDTQYF. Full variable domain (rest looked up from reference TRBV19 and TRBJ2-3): DGGITQSPKYLFRKEGQNVTLSCEQNLNHDAMYWYRQDPGQGLRLIYYSQIVNDFQKGDIAEGYSVSREKKESFPLTVTSAQKNPTAFYLCASSIDLLRRGATDTQYFGPGTRLTVL.

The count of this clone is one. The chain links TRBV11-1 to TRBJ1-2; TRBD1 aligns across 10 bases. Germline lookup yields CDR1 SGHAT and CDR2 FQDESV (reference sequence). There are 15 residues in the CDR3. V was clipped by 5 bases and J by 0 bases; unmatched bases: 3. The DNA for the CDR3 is TGTGCCAGCAGCCGGGGACAGGGGACTAACTATGGCTACACCTTC. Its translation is CASSRGQGTNYGYTF.